These 30 T cell receptor beta chains share one sample of origin, sequenced in a study of cytomegalovirus exposure and HLA in healthy donors. Primers included in the PCR were 60 Vbeta and 13 Jbeta primers. Using immunoSEQ multiplex PCR, the repertoire was profiled, and TCRdb retains in-frame clones only, with some absent. The sample includes 150,000 to 200,000 clones, about 78% of them seen just once. The material sequenced was PBMCs. Source of these receptors: a man between 40 and 49 years old in good health and CMV-seronegative.

The rearrangement links TRBV25-1 to TRBJ2-3, with D tentatively TRBD2 (6 bases). Germline V lookup: CDR1 MGHDK, CDR2 SYGVNS. The CDR3 runs to 17 residues. The germline V and J ends were trimmed by 7 bases and 0 bases, with 20 bases remaining between them. Here the CDR3 DNA reads TGTGCCAGCACCAATCGGGGGTTGGGTTCGAGCACAGATACGCAGTATTTT. Translation gives CASTNRGLGSSTDTQYF.

Note on this clone: Other nucleotide sequences in the sample specify the same CDR3. V usage is TRBV20-1 and J usage is TRBJ2-5; the D is unclear. The CDR3 is 11 residues long. CDR1 DFQATT and CDR2 SNEGSKA come from the germline V gene (reference sequence). Trimming removed 1 base at V and 5 bases at J, with 5 bases between. CDR3 region: CSARVRETQYF. The DNA of the CDR3 is TGCAGTGCTAGAGTGAGGGAGACCCAGTACTTC.

This chain uses TRBV10-3 with TRBJ1-5; tentative D call: TRBD1 (5 bases). The CDR3 runs to 16 residues. The germline CDR1 and CDR2 sequences are ENHRY and SYGVKD. Trimming took 3 bases from V and 7 from J, leaving 19 bases between them. CDR3 DNA: TGTGCCATCAGTGAAGGGGCAGGCCTCGGGGGGCAGCCCCAGCATTTT. It is translated as CAISEGAGLGGQPQHF.

The V and J genes are TRBV7-6 and TRBJ2-3; TRBD1 matches at 9 bases. V lost 4 bases to trimming and J lost 6 bases; unmatched junction nucleotides: 8. Looked up from germline, CDR1 is SGHVS and CDR2 is FNYEAQ. The CDR3 is 15 residues long. The CDR3 region is CASSSRDREGDTQYF. DNA of the CDR3: TGTGCCAGCAGCTCCCGGGACAGGGAGGGGGATACGCAGTATTTT.

The chain combines TRBV14 with TRBJ2-7; TRBD1 agrees at 7 bases. Per germline, CDR1 SGHDN and CDR2 FVKESK. V gave up 2 bases and J gave up 9 bases; unmatched junction bases: 1. This CDR3 is 11 amino acids long. Here the CDR3 reads CASSQTGVQYF. The DNA of the CDR3 is TGTGCCAGCAGCCAAACAGGGGTGCAGTACTTC.

The V gene is TRBV5-4, the J gene TRBJ1-1, with TRBD1 as a possible D gene (6 bases). The ends were cut back, 4 bases at V and 0 bases at J, with 19 bases in the middle. The germline CDR1 and CDR2 sequences are SGHNT and YYREEE (reference sequence). CDR3 length: 17 amino acids. This chain's CDR3 is CASSPGGGQILNTEAFF. CDR3 coding DNA: TGTGCCAGCAGCCCGGGAGGAGGACAGATCCTGAACACTGAAGCTTTCTTT.

The J gene is TRBJ1-5, the V gene TRBV7-9; D is unclear. The germline V gene encodes CDR1 SEHNR and CDR2 FQNEAQ (reference sequence). The CDR3 spans 14 residues. V shed 1 base and J shed 4 bases, with 8 bases lying between them. The CDR3 loop is CASSLDAGNQPQHF. The CDR3 bases are TGTGCCAGCAGCTTAGATGCGGGGAATCAGCCCCAGCATTTT.

The V gene is TRBV29-1, the J gene TRBJ1-2, with unresolved D. Germline lookup yields CDR1 SQVTM and CDR2 ANQGSEA. The V end lost 2 bases, the J end lost 7 bases, and 17 bases lay between the germline ends. This CDR3 comprises 14 residues. CDR3 in DNA: TGCAGCGTTGAAAGGAGTTTAGGTTTGGGTGGCTACACCTTC. It translates to CSVERSLGLGGYTF. Together with reference TRBV29-1 and TRBJ1-2, the CDR3 gives the full variable domain: SAVISQKPSRDICQRGTSLTIQCQVDSQVTMMFWYRQQPGQSLTLIATANQGSEATYESGFVIDKFPISRPNLTFSTLTVSNMSPEDSSIYLCSVERSLGLGGYTFGSGTRLTVV.

The chain combines TRBV18 with TRBJ1-3; D not certain. CDR3 length: 19 residues. Trimming pared 0 bases from V and 4 bases from J, leaving 22 bases between. Germline V lookup: CDR1 KGHSH, CDR2 LQKENI. The DNA of the CDR3 is TGTGCCAGCTCACCACCGTATCTAGCTGGCGGGGAAGTCGGAAACACCATATATTTT. This codes for CASSPPYLAGGEVGNTIYF. Combining the CDR3 with reference TRBV18 and TRBJ1-3 gives the whole variable domain NAGVMQNPRHLVRRRGQEARLRCSPMKGHSHVYWYRQLPEEGLKFMVYLQKENIIDESGMPKERFSAEFPKEGPSILRIQQVVRGDSAAYFCASSPPYLAGGEVGNTIYFGEGSWLTVV.

This sequence joins TRBV10-3 and TRBJ1-3; D not resolved. The germline V gene has CDR1 ENHRY and CDR2 SYGVKD. CDR3 length equals 13 residues. Between the trimmed V and J ends, which lost 0 bases and 4 bases, there was a span of 4 bases. The CDR3 region is CAISESRGNTIYF. In DNA, the CDR3 is TGTGCCATCAGTGAGTCCAGGGGAAACACCATATATTTT.

The rearrangement joins TRBV29-1 to TRBJ1-1; 10 bases map to TRBD1. Trimming at V came to 7 bases and at J to 3 bases, leaving 8 bases not matched to a gene. The CDR3 extends over 14 amino acids. Germline values: CDR1 SQVTM, CDR2 ANQGSEA. The CDR3, as DNA: TGCAGCGCCCTGAGACAGGGGGCCGACACTGAAGCTTTCTTT. Translating it yields CSALRQGADTEAFF.

The chain links TRBV18 to TRBJ2-3, with TRBD2 identical over 10 bases. The CDR3 covers 17 residues. CDR1 and CDR2 (germline): KGHSH, LQKENI. V trimming: 2 bases; J trimming: 2 bases; junction bases outside the gene matches: 7. CDR3 amino acids: CASSPISSGGDTDTQYF. In DNA, the CDR3 is TGTGCCAGCTCACCAATCTCTAGCGGGGGAGACACAGATACGCAGTATTTT.

J is TRBJ2-3 and V is TRBV5-4, with a possible D match to TRBD2 (5 bases). This CDR3 has 14 residues. The ends were cut back, 4 bases at V and 2 bases at J, with 11 bases in the middle. Germline values: CDR1 SGHNT, CDR2 YYREEE (reference sequence). The CDR3 bases are TGTGCCAGCAGCCCACAGCGGCACACAGATACGCAGTATTTT. Protein: CASSPQRHTDTQYF.

This rearrangement joins TRBV5-4 to TRBJ1-3, with TRBD1 matching over 9 bases. The CDR3 contains 17 residues. J lost 0 bases, V lost 2 bases, and 6 bases had no gene match. Germline CDR1 and CDR2: SGHNT and YYREEE (reference sequence). The CDR3 is CASSLATGGGSGNTIYF. The CDR3 DNA reads TGTGCCAGCAGCTTAGCGACAGGGGGTGGCTCTGGAAACACCATATATTTT.

V and J are TRBV6-5 and TRBJ2-7; the match to TRBD1 covers 11 bases. Losses at the gene ends were 4 bases for V and 7 bases for J; bases not matched to a gene: 6. The CDR3 sequence is 14 residues long. Germline CDR1 and CDR2: MNHEY and SVGAGI. Written as DNA, the CDR3 is TGTGCCAGCAGTTCTGGACAGGGGGCTCGGGAGCAGTACTTC. This gives the protein CASSSGQGAREQYF.

This sequence joins TRBV6-4 and TRBJ2-7, with 9 bases aligning to TRBD2. Trimming cost V 5 bases and J 2 bases; bases outside gene matches: 4. The germline CDR1 and CDR2 sequences are MRHNA and SNTAGT. The length of the CDR3 is 14 residues. CDR3 loop: CASSMLAGPYEQYF. Here the CDR3 DNA reads TGTGCCAGCAGTATGCTAGCGGGACCCTACGAGCAGTACTTC.

The chain joins TRBV7-9 to TRBJ2-7, with 8 bases aligning to TRBD1. Germline V gives CDR1 SEHNR, CDR2 FQNEAQ (reference sequence). The V gene end was trimmed by 5 bases and the J gene end by 4 bases; junction bases not matched to a gene: 10. The CDR3 loop spans 15 amino acids. CDR3 residues: CASSQRTGGSYEQYF. DNA of the CDR3: TGTGCCAGCAGCCAGCGTACAGGGGGGTCTTACGAGCAGTACTTC.

V is TRBV27 and J is TRBJ1-2, with TRBD1 matching over 9 bases. CDR3 length equals 14 residues. CDR1 and CDR2 from the germline V gene are MNHEY and SMNVEV (reference sequence). The ends lost 5 bases at V and 7 bases at J; junction bases unmatched: 8. In DNA, the CDR3 is TGTGCCAGCAGTCCGGCCGGACAGGGGTTTGGCTACACCTTC. It encodes CASSPAGQGFGYTF.

The gene calls are TRBV7-6 and TRBJ2-5; 7 bases are a match to TRBD2. The CDR3 contains 15 residues. Per the germline V gene, CDR1 is SGHVS and CDR2 is FNYEAQ. With V trimmed by 7 bases and J by 2 bases, 10 bases remained unmatched. CDR3 sequence: CASTITLAVQETQYF. Here the CDR3 DNA reads TGTGCCAGCACCATTACTCTAGCGGTGCAAGAGACCCAGTACTTC.

This chain joins TRBV7-8 and TRBJ2-5, with a tentative D call TRBD1 (6 bases). CDR3 length: 15 residues. Trimming took off 5 bases at V and 1 base at J, with 14 bases between the two ends. The germline V gene encodes CDR1 SGHVS and CDR2 FQNEAQ. This chain's CDR3 is CASSRKQGGQETQYF. In DNA, the CDR3 is TGTGCCAGCAGCCGTAAACAGGGCGGCCAAGAGACCCAGTACTTC.

The genes are TRBV2 and TRBJ2-7; D is perhaps TRBD1 (5 bases). V was shortened by 6 bases and J by 2 bases, with 8 bases between the two germline ends. Germline CDR1 is SNHLY and CDR2 is FYNNEI. The CDR3 totals 12 residues. The CDR3, as DNA: TGTGCCAGCAGCCAGGGCGCCTACGAGCAGTACTTC. Its translation: CASSQGAYEQYF.

This clone was found a few times. CDR3 nucleotide sequence: TGCGCCAGCAGCCGAGACGGCTATGGCTACACCTTC. Residues: CASSRDGYGYTF. The chain joins TRBV4-3 to TRBJ1-2; D unclear. The CDR3 extends over 12 amino acids. Trimming took off 4 bases at V and 4 bases at J, with 7 bases between the two ends. Germline V gene sequence: CDR1 LGHNA, CDR2 YSLEER.

V and J are TRBV14 and TRBJ2-3; 9 nucleotides align to TRBD2. V lost 3 bases, J lost 9 bases, and 10 bases stayed unmatched. Germline lookup yields CDR1 SGHDN and CDR2 FVKESK. CDR3 length: 15 amino acids. This chain's CDR3 is CASSHYAGGPVTQYF. The CDR3 DNA reads TGTGCCAGCAGCCACTACGCGGGGGGGCCTGTGACGCAGTATTTT.

The V call is TRBV5-1, the J call TRBJ2-6, with 7 nucleotides matching TRBD1. With V trimmed by 9 bases and J by 0 bases, 6 bases remained unmatched. CDR1 and CDR2 (germline): SGHRS, YFSETQ. The CDR3 spans 15 residues. Here the CDR3 reads CATKGASSGANVLTF. Written as DNA, the CDR3 is TGCGCCACCAAGGGGGCCTCCTCTGGGGCCAACGTCCTGACTTTC.

The chain recombines TRBV5-1 with TRBJ2-3, with D possibly being TRBD1 (6 bases). The CDR3 loop spans 15 amino acids. Germline-derived CDR1 and CDR2 are SGHRS and YFSETQ. V was shortened by 5 bases and J by 3 bases, with 16 bases between the two germline ends. This chain's CDR3 is CASRMGAALTDTQYF. CDR3 bases: TGCGCCAGCAGAATGGGGGCGGCGCTGACAGATACGCAGTATTTT.

V gene TRBV4-3 combines with J gene TRBJ2-1; D is perhaps TRBD1 (5 bases). The CDR3 length is 15 residues. Germline lookup yields CDR1 LGHNA and CDR2 YSLEER. V was cut by 4 bases and J by 6 bases, with 16 bases left in between. CDR3 in amino acids: CASSPGNGVFNEQFF. In DNA form, the CDR3 reads TGCGCCAGCAGCCCAGGGAACGGAGTTTTCAATGAGCAGTTCTTC.

CDR3 DNA sequence: TGTGCCAGCAGTTTAGGGGGGGGCTATAACTATGGCTACACCTTC. As protein: CASSLGGGYNYGYTF. This chain uses TRBV6-5 with TRBJ1-2, with a tentative D call TRBD1 (6 bases). The germline gives CDR1 MNHEY, CDR2 SVGAGI. The CDR3 has 15 residues. Deletions cut 4 bases from V and 1 base from J, with 13 bases between.

This chain uses TRBV18 with TRBJ2-3, with TRBD2 identical over 9 bases. There are 16 residues in the CDR3. CDR1 and CDR2 from the germline V gene are KGHSH and LQKENI. After removal of 3 bases from V and 3 bases from J, the junction contained 7 bases not matched to a gene. The CDR3 sequence is CASSPQGSGSTDTQYF. In nucleotides, the CDR3 is TGTGCCAGCTCACCTCAGGGTAGCGGGAGTACAGATACGCAGTATTTT.

The chain has TRBV27 and TRBJ1-2; D perhaps matches TRBD1 (5 bases). Germline lookup yields CDR1 MNHEY and CDR2 SMNVEV (reference sequence). V was pared by 4 bases and J by 2 bases, with 14 bases between. The length of the CDR3 is 15 residues. For the CDR3, the DNA is TGTGCCAGCAGTTCCGGAACAGGCAGAAACTATGGCTACACCTTC. This translates into CASSSGTGRNYGYTF.

The chain joins TRBV6-5 to TRBJ2-5, with TRBD1 matching over 7 bases. V gave up 4 bases and J gave up 5 bases; unmatched junction bases: 7. The V gene's germline CDR1 is MNHEY and CDR2 SVGAGI. CDR3 length: 14 residues. CDR3 nucleotide sequence: TGTGCCAGCAGTTTTCAGGGGGTCGAGGAGACCCAGTACTTC. It specifies CASSFQGVEETQYF.